The 5 T cell receptor beta chains given below trace back to one sample, sequenced in a study of T cell responses to AZD1222 COVID-19 vaccine. Data came from immunoSEQ multiplex PCR; TCRdb stores just in-frame clones and leaves some out. In the table there are more than 85,000 clones, roughly 89% of which are singletons. The specimen comprised peripheral blood, sampled on day 0 of AZD1222 vaccination. These receptors were obtained from an adult in good health.

The rearrangement joins TRBV4-3 to TRBJ2-1; TRBD2 matches 10 bases. J was trimmed by 9 bases and V by 0 bases; bases with no gene match: 8. The CDR3 loop spans 16 amino acids. In germline, CDR1 is LGHNA, CDR2 YSLEER. This chain's CDR3 is CASSQDPAGGRTEQFF. CDR3 nucleotides: TGCGCCAGCAGCCAAGATCCAGCGGGGGGGCGGACTGAGCAGTTCTTC.

The chain has TRBV29-1 and TRBJ1-2; D ambiguous. This CDR3 is 13 amino acids long. V lost 4 bases and J 4 bases, leaving 13 bases between the germline ends. Germline V gene sequence: CDR1 SQVTM, CDR2 ANQGSEA. The CDR3 loop reads CSVVGRHTYGYTF. The CDR3 region has the DNA TGCAGCGTTGTCGGAAGGCACACCTATGGCTACACCTTC.

The chain carries TRBV7-9 and TRBJ1-4; D is uncertain. The CDR3 consists of 10 residues. Germline assignment: CDR1 SEHNR and CDR2 FQNEAQ (reference sequence). V gave up 10 bases and J gave up 8 bases, with 8 bases separating them. Here the CDR3 DNA reads TGTGCCACCTGGCAGGAAAAACTGTTTTTT. Its protein product is CATWQEKLFF. Looking up the rest from reference TRBV7-9 and TRBJ1-4 gives the full variable domain: DTGVSQNPRHKITKRGQNVTFRCDPISEHNRLYWYRQTLGQGPEFLTYFQNEAQLEKSRLLSDRFSAERPKGSFSTLEIQRTEQGDSAMYLCATWQEKLFFGSGTQLSVL.

The gene calls are TRBV10-3 and TRBJ2-7, with D possibly TRBD2 on 6 matching bases. The germline V gene has CDR1 ENHRY and CDR2 SYGVKD. Trimming stripped 2 bases from V and 5 bases from J, with 13 bases between. The CDR3 is made up of 14 amino acids. CDR3 region: CAISEVLAKDEQYF. The CDR3 DNA reads TGTGCCATCAGTGAGGTACTAGCCAAGGACGAGCAGTACTTC.

The rearrangement uses TRBV14 and TRBJ2-6; tentatively, D is TRBD1 or TRBD2 (5 bases each). Trimming shortened V by 4 bases and J by 0 bases, and 7 bases separated the two germline ends. Germline assignment: CDR1 SGHDN and CDR2 FVKESK. This CDR3 is built from 15 residues. The CDR3 DNA follows: TGTGCCAGCAGCCGGGACGTCTCTGGGGCCAACGTCCTGACTTTC. Amino acids: CASSRDVSGANVLTF.